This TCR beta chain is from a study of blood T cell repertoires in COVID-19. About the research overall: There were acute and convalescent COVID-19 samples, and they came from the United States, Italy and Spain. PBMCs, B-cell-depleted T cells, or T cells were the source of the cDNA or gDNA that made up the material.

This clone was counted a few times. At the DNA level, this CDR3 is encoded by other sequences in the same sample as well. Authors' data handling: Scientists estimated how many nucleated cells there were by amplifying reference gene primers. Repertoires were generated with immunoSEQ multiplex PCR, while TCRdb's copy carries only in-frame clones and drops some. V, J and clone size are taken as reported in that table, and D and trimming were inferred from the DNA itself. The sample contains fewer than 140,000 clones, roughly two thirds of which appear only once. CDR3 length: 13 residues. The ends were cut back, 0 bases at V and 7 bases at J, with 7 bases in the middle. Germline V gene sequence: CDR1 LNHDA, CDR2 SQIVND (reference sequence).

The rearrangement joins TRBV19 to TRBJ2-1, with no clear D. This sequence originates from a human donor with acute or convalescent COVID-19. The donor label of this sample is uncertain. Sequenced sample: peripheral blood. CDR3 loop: CASSIDRRNEQFF. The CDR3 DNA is TGTGCCAGTAGTATAGATCGGCGGAATGAGCAGTTCTTC.